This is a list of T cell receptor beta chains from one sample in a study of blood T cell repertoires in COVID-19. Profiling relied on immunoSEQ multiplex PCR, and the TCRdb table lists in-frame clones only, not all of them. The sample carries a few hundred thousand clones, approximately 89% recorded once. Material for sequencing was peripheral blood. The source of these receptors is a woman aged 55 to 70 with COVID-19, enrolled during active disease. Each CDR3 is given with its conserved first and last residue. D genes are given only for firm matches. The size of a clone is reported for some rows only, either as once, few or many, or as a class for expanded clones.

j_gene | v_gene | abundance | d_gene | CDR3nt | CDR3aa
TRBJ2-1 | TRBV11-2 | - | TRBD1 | TGTGCCAGCAGCCCGAGCTCCGGGGGACAGGGGGCTGAGCAGTTCTTC | CASSPSSGGQGAEQFF
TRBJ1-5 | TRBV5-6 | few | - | TGTGCCAGCAGCTTGGGGGCAAATAGCAATCAGCCCCAGCATTTT | CASSLGANSNQPQHF
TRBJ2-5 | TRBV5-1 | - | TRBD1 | TGCGCCAGCAGCTTAACGGGACAGCTGCAAGAGACCCAGTACTTC | CASSLTGQLQETQYF
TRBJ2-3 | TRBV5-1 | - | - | TGCGCCAGCAGCTCCCGGGGAGATACGCAGTATTTT | CASSSRGDTQYF
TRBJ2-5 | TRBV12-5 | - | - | TGTGCTAGTGGTTTCGGAGAGACCCAGTACTTC | CASGFGETQYF
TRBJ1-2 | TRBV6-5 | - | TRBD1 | TGTGCCAGCAGTTATCGACAGGGTGGAAACTATGGCTACACCTTC | CASSYRQGGNYGYTF
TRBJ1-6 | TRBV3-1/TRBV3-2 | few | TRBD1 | TGTGCCAGCAGTCGACAGGGTACCCATAATTCACCCCTCCACTTT | CASSRQGTHNSPLHF
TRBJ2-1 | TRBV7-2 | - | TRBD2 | TGTGCCAGCAGCTTAGTCCTAGCGGGGGGGTACAATGAGCAGTTCTTC | CASSLVLAGGYNEQFF
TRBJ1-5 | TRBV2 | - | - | TGTGCCAGCAGTAAGGGCAGGGCGTCCAATCAGCCCCAGCATTTT | CASSKGRASNQPQHF
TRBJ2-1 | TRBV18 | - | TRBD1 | TGTGCCAGCTCACCTTTCCGCCCGGGACAGTACAATGAGCAGTTCTTC | CASSPFRPGQYNEQFF
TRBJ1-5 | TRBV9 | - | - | TGTGCCAGCAGCGTAGAAAGGGGTTCGGCCCAGCATTTT | CASSVERGSAQHF
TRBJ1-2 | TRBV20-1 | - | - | TGCAGTGCTAGTGCCCAGTATGGCTACACCTTC | CSASAQYGYTF
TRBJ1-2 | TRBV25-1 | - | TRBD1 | TGTGCCAGCAGGGACAGGGTTTTTGGTGGCTACACCTTC | CASRDRVFGGYTF
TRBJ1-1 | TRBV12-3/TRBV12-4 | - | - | TGTGCCAGCAGTCCAGGGTTAACTGAAGCTTTCTTT | CASSPGLTEAFF
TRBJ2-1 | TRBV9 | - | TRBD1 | TGTGCCAGCAGCCCTCGGGACAGGGGGGAGAAGTTCCAGTTCTTC | CASSPRDRGEKFQFF
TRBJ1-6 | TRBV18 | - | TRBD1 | TGTGCCAGCTCCCAGGGACAGGGTGGGAGCTCACCCCTCCACTTT | CASSQGQGGSSPLHF
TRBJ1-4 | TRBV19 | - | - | TGTGCCAGTAGTATAAGACTCCGTGGAGCTGCAACTAATGAAAAACTGTTTTTT | CASSIRLRGAATNEKLFF
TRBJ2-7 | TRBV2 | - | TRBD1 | TGTGCCAGCAGGAGGGACAGGCCCTCCTACGAGCAGTACTTC | CASRRDRPSYEQYF
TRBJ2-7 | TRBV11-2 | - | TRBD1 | TGTGCCAGCAGCAAGGACAGGGTTTCCTACGAGCAGTACTTC | CASSKDRVSYEQYF
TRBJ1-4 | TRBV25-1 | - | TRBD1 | TGTGCCAGCAGTGGCCCTCCACAGGGGCTCAATGAAAAACTGTTTTTT | CASSGPPQGLNEKLFF
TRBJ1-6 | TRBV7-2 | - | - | TGTGCCAGCAGCTTAGCGGGTACACGGGAGAATTCACCCCTCCACTTT | CASSLAGTRENSPLHF
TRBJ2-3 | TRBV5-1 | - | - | TGCGCCAGCAGCCCGAGCACAGATACGCAGTATTTT | CASSPSTDTQYF
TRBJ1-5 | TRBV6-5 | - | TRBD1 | TGTGCCAGCAGTCGGGACAGGTGGGTAGGTCAGCCCCAGCATTTT | CASSRDRWVGQPQHF
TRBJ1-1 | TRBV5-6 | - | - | TGTGCCAGCAGGACAGAGAACACTGAAGCTTTCTTT | CASRTENTEAFF
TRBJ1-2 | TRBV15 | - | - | TGTGCCACCAGCAGAGTTATTGGAGGAGGTGGCTACACCTTC | CATSRVIGGGGYTF
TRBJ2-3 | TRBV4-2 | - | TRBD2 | TGTGCCAGCAGCCAATCGCTCGGGGGGGCAACAGATACGCAGTATTTT | CASSQSLGGATDTQYF
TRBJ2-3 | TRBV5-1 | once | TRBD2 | TGCGCCAGCAGCTTGGCCCAGCGGGGCCCCGCCGATACGCAGTATTTT | CASSLAQRGPADTQYF
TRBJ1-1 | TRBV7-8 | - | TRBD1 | TGTGCCAGCAGCTTGACAGGGAGTGTCACTGAAGCTTTCTTT | CASSLTGSVTEAFF
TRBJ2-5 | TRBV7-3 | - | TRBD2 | TGTGCCAGCAGCTTAGGTTTGACGGCTAGCGGGGAGAAAGAGACCCAGTACTTC | CASSLGLTASGEKETQYF
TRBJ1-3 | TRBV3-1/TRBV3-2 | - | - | TGTGCCAGCAGCCAAGTACAGGGTCGGACCATATATTTT | CASSQVQGRTIYF
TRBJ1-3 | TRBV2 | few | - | TGTGCCAGCAGTGTACTCACAGGGAACAGACGCTCTGGAAACACCATATATTTT | CASSVLTGNRRSGNTIYF
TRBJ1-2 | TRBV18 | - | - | TGTGCCAGCTCACCCGGCTCGGGAGTCTATGGCTACACCTTC | CASSPGSGVYGYTF
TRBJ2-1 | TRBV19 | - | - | TGTGCCAGTAGTCCCCGGCAGGGCCCCTACAATGAGCAGTTCTTC | CASSPRQGPYNEQFF
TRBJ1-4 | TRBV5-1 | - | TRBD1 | TGCGCCAGCAGCCCTGGGACAGTCGGAGGGATTGCAACTAATGAAAAACTGTTTTTT | CASSPGTVGGIATNEKLFF
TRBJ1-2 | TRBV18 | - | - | TGTGCCAGCTCCAGAACGGACAGTAACTATGGCTACACCTTC | CASSRTDSNYGYTF
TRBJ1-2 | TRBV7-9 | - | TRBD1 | TGTGCCAGCAGCTTACAGGGGGAGAATGGCTACACCTTC | CASSLQGENGYTF
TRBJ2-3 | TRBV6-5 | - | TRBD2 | TGTGCCAGCAGTCTAGCGGGGGGGGTAGATACGCAGTATTTT | CASSLAGGVDTQYF
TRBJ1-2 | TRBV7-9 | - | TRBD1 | TGTGCCAGCAGCTCCCGGGACAGGGGAAACTATGGCTACACCTTC | CASSSRDRGNYGYTF
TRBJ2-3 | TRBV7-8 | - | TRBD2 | TGTGCCAGCAGACTAACGACTAGCGGGGCCTCGAATACGCAGTATTTT | CASRLTTSGASNTQYF
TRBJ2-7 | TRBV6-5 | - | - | TGTGCCAGCAACCCCGGGACTTCCTACGAGCAGTACTTC | CASNPGTSYEQYF
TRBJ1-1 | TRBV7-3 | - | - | TGTGCCAGCAGCTTAACTGGGCCCCCCGGAGAAGCTTTCTTT | CASSLTGPPGEAFF
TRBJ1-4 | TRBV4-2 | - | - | TGTGCCAGCAGCCAAGAATCATTGGGGGCCAGGACTAATGAAAAACTGTTTTTT | CASSQESLGARTNEKLFF